Reported below is one T cell receptor beta chain. Antigen: not known. Assay used: immunoSEQ multiplex PCR; TCRdb lists only in-frame clones, some missing. The top ten clones hold 8% of a sample with fewer than 20,000 clones, about 72% of them seen once. This sample stems from a study of neoadjuvant nivolumab and ipilimumab in lung cancer. Study overall: Patients got nivolumab 3 mg/kg on days 1, 15 and 29; combination added ipilimumab 1 mg/kg day 1.

Study results and caveats: Pathologic regression was not significantly tied to TCR clonality. Only two of four nivolumab-treated tumors gained richness and clonality by surgery. Resected-tumor TCR richness correlated positively with pretherapy blood richness.

The receptor was isolated from an adult with non-small cell lung cancer. Sample: tumor tissue, taken after neoadjuvant nivolumab, alone or with ipilimumab, at or shortly before surgery.

The DNA for the CDR3 is TGCGCCAGCAGCTTGGATTGGGGACAGGGACAGAACATTCAGTACTTC. It yields the protein CASSLDWGQGQNIQYF. The chain carries TRBV5-1 and TRBJ2-4; 9 bases map to TRBD1. V lost 0 bases to trimming and J lost 7 bases; unmatched junction nucleotides: 8. This CDR3 spans 16 amino acids. From germline, CDR1 is SGHRS and CDR2 YFSETQ.